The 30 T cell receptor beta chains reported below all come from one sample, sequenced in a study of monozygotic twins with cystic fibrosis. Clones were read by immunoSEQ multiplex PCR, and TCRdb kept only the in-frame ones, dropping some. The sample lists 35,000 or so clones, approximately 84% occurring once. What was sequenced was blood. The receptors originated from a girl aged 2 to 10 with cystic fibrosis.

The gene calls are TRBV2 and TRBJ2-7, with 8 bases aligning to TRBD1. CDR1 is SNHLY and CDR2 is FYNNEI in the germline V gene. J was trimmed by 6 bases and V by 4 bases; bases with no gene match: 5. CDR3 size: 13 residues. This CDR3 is CASSVQGVVEQYF. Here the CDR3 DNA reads TGTGCCAGCAGTGTACAGGGGGTGGTCGAGCAGTACTTC.

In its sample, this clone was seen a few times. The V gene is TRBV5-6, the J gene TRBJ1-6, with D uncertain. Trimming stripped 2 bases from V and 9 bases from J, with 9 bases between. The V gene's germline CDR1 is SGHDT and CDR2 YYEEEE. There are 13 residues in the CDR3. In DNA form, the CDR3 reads TGTGCCAGCAGCTTCGGTCCCATTTCACCCCTCCACTTT. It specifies CASSFGPISPLHF.

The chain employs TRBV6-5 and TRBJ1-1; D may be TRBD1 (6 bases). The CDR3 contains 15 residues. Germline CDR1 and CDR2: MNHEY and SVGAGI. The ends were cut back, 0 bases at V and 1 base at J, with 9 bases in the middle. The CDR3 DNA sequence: TGTGCCAGCAGTTACTCGGGACAAGCGAACACTGAAGCTTTCTTT. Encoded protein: CASSYSGQANTEAFF.

CDR3 nucleotide sequence: TGTGCCAGCATAGGACAGGGGGTTCAGCCCCAGCATTTT. This encodes CASIGQGVQPQHF. The rearrangement links TRBV6-6 to TRBJ1-5; 10 bases align to TRBD1. The CDR3 loop spans 13 amino acids. V shed 7 bases, J shed 6 bases, and the junction held 3 bases outside the gene matches. Germline values: CDR1 MNHNY, CDR2 SVGAGI (reference sequence).

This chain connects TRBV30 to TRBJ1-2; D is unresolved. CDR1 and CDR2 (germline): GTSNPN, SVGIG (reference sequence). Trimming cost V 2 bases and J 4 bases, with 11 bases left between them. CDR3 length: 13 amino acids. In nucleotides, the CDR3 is TGTGCCTGGAGTATGTCAGGAACCTATGGCTACACCTTC. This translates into CAWSMSGTYGYTF.

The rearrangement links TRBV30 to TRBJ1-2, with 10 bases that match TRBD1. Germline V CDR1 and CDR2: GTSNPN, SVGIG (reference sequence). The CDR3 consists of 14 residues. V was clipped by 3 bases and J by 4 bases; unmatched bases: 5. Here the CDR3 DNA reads TGTGCCTGGAGCGTGACAGGGGGCTCCTATGGCTACACCTTC. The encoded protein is CAWSVTGGSYGYTF.

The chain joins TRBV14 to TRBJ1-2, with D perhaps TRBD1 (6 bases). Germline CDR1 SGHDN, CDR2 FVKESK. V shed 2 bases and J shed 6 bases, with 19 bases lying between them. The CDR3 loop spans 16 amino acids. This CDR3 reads CASSQQNSGTRDGYTF. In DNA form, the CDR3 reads TGTGCCAGCAGCCAACAAAACTCCGGGACAAGGGATGGCTACACCTTC.

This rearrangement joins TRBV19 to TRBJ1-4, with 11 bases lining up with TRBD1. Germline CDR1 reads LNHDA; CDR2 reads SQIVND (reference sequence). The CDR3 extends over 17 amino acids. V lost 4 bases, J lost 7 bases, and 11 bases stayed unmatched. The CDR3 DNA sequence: TGTGCCAGTAGTAAGCCCGACGGGACAGGGGGTTTTGAAAAACTGTTTTTT. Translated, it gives CASSKPDGTGGFEKLFF. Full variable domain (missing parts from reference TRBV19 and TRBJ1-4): DGGITQSPKYLFRKEGQNVTLSCEQNLNHDAMYWYRQDPGQGLRLIYYSQIVNDFQKGDIAEGYSVSREKKESFPLTVTSAQKNPTAFYLCASSKPDGTGGFEKLFFGSGTQLSVL.

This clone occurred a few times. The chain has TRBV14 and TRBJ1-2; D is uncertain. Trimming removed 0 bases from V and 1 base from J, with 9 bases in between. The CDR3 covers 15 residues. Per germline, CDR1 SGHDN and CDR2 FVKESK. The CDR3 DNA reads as TGTGCCAGCAGCCAAGATCGTAAGGGTAACTATGGCTACACCTTC. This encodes CASSQDRKGNYGYTF.

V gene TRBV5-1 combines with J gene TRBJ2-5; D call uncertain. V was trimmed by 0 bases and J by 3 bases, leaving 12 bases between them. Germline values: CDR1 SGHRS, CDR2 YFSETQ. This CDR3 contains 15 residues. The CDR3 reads CASSLGVRREETQYF. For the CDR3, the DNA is TGCGCCAGCAGCTTGGGCGTCCGTAGGGAAGAGACCCAGTACTTC.

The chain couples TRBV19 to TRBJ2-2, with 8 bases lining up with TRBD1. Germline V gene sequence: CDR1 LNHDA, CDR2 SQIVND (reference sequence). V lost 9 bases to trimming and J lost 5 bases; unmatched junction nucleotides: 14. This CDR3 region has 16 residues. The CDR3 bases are TGTGCCAGCCACACCGGACAGGGAGGACGAACCGGGGAGCTGTTTTTT. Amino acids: CASHTGQGGRTGELFF.

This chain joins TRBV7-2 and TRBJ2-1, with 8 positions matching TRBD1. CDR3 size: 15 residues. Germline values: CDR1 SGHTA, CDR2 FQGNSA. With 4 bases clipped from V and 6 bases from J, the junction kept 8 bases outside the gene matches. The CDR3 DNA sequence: TGTGCCAGCAGCTGGGCGGACAGGGTAGTCAATGAGCAGTTCTTC. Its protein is CASSWADRVVNEQFF.

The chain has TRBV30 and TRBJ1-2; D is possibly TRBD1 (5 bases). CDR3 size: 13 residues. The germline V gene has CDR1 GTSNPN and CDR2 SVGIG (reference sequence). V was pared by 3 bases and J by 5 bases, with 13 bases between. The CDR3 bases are TGTGCCTGGAGGCAGGGAGGACGGTATGGCTACACCTTC. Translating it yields CAWRQGGRYGYTF.

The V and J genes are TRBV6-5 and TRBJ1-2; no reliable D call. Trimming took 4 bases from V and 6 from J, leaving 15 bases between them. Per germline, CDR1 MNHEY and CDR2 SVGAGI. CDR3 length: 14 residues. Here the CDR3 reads CASSSQATLDGYTF. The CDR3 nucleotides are TGTGCCAGCAGTTCCCAGGCAACGTTGGATGGCTACACCTTC.

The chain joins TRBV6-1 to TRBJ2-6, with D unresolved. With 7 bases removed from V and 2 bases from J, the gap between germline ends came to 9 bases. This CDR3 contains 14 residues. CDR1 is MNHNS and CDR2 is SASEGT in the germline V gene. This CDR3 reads CASTELAGANVLTF. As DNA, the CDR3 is TGTGCCAGCACGGAATTGGCTGGGGCCAACGTCCTGACTTTC.

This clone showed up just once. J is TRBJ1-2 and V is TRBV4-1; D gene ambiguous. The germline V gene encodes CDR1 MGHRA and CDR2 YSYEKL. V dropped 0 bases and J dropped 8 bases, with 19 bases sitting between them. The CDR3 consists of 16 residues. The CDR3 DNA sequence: TGCGCCAGCAGCCAAGAAGGGCAGTTAAAAATTGGGGGCTACACCTTC. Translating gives CASSQEGQLKIGGYTF.

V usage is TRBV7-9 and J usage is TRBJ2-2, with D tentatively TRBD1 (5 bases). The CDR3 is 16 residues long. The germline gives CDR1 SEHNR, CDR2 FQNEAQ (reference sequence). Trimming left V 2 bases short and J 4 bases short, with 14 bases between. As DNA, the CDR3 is TGTGCCAGCAGCTTACGCGCGCAGGGCGGCACCGGGGAGCTGTTTTTT. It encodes CASSLRAQGGTGELFF.

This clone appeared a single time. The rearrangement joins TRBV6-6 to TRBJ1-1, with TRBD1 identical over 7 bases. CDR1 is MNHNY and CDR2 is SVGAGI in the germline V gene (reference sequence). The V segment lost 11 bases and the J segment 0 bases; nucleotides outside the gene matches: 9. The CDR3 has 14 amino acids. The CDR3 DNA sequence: TGTGCCTGCTGTGCCGGGACAGTGAACACTGAAGCTTTCTTT. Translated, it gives CACCAGTVNTEAFF.

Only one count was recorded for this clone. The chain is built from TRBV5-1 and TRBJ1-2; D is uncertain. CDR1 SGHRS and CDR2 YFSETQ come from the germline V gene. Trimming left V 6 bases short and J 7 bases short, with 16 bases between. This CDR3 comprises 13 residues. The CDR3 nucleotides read TGCGCCAGCAAATGGGGAAAGGAGTTTGGCTACACCTTC. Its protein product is CASKWGKEFGYTF.

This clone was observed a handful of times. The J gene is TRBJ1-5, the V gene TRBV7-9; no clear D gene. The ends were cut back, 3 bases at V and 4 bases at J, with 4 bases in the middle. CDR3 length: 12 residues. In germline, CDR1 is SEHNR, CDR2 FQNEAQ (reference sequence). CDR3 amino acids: CASSFSNQPQHF. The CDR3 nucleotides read TGTGCCAGCAGCTTCAGTAATCAGCCCCAGCATTTT. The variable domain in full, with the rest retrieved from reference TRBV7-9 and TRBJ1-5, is DTGVSQNPRHKITKRGQNVTFRCDPISEHNRLYWYRQTLGQGPEFLTYFQNEAQLEKSRLLSDRFSAERPKGSFSTLEIQRTEQGDSAMYLCASSFSNQPQHFGDGTRLSIL.

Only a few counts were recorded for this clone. The CDR3, as DNA: TGTGCCAGCAGCTTAGCGGAGGGACATGGCTCACCCCAGCATTTT. Its translation is CASSLAEGHGSPQHF. V gene TRBV7-9 combines with J gene TRBJ1-5; a possible D gene is TRBD1 (6 bases). Trimming shortened V by 0 bases and J by 10 bases, and 16 bases separated the two germline ends. Germline CDR1 reads SEHNR; CDR2 reads FQNEAQ (reference sequence). CDR3 length equals 15 residues.

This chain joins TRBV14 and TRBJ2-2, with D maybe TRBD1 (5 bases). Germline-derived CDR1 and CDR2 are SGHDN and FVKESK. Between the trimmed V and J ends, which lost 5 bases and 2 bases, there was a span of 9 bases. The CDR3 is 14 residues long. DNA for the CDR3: TGTGCCAGCAGCAGGGGCTATAACACCGGGGAGCTGTTTTTT. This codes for CASSRGYNTGELFF.

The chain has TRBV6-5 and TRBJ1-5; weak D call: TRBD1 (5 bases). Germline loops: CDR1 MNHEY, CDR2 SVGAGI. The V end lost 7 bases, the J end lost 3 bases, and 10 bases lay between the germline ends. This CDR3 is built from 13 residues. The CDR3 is CASKGSLNQPQHF. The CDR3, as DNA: TGTGCCAGCAAGGGGTCACTCAATCAGCCCCAGCATTTT.

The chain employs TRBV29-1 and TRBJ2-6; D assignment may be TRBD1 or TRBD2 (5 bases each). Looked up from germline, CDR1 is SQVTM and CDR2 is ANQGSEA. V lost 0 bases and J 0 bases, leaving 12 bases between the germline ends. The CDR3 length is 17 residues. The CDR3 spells CSVEDRGSSSGANVLTF. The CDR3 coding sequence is TGCAGCGTTGAAGATCGGGGCAGTAGCTCTGGGGCCAACGTCCTGACTTTC.

Here the CDR3 reads CASSPDSLSNQPQHF. The CDR3 DNA follows: TGTGCCAGCAGCCCGGACAGCTTGAGCAATCAGCCCCAGCATTTT. This chain links TRBV9 with TRBJ1-5; possible D gene TRBD1, 6 bases. The CDR3 has 15 amino acids. The germline CDR1 and CDR2 sequences are SGDLS and YYNGEE. Deletions cut 4 bases from V and 1 base from J, with 12 bases between.

In nucleotides, the CDR3 is TGTGCCAGCAGCCCCCTTCCGGGACAGGGGGCTAATGAGCAGTTCTTC. Its protein product is CASSPLPGQGANEQFF. This chain joins TRBV7-2 and TRBJ2-1, with 12 bases identical to TRBD1. Germline assignment: CDR1 SGHTA and CDR2 FQGNSA. The CDR3 loop spans 16 amino acids. The V and J ends lost 5 bases and 7 bases, in that order; junction bases with no gene match: 9.

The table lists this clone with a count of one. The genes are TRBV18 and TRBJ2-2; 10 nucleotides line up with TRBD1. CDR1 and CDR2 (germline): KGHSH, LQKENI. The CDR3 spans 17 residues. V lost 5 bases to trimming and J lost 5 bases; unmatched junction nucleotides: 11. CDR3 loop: CASSASPGQGKTGELFF. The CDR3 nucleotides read TGTGCCAGCTCAGCCTCTCCGGGACAGGGGAAAACCGGGGAGCTGTTTTTT.

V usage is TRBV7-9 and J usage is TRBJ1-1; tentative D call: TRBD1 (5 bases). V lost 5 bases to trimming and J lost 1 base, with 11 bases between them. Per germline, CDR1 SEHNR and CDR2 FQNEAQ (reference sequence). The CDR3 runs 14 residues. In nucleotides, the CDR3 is TGTGCCAGCAGCCTTAATAGGGGGAACACTGAAGCTTTCTTT. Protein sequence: CASSLNRGNTEAFF.

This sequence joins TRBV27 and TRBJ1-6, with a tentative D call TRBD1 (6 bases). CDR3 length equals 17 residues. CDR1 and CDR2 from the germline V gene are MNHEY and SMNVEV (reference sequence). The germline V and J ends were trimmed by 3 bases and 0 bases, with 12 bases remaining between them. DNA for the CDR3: TGTGCCAGCAGTTTGGAGGGGGTGAGCTCCTATAATTCACCCCTCCACTTT. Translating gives CASSLEGVSSYNSPLHF.

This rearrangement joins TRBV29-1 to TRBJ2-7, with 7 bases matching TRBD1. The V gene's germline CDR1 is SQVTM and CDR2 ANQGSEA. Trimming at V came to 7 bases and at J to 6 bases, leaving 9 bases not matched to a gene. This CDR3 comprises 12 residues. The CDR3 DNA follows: TGCAGCGCTGGGACAGAATCAGGCGAGCAGTACTTC. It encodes CSAGTESGEQYF.